These 32 T cell receptor beta chains share one sample of origin, sequenced in a study of blood T cell repertoires in COVID-19. Here immunoSEQ multiplex PCR was the method, and the copy in TCRdb shows in-frame clones only, minus some. The sample holds about 100,000 clones, almost 90% seen once. The sequenced sample consisted of peripheral blood. These receptors were collected from a human donor with active COVID-19. The donor label of this sample is uncertain.

The chain carries TRBV18 and TRBJ2-7; TRBD1 aligns across 11 bases. With 3 bases clipped from V and 2 bases from J, the junction kept 6 bases outside the gene matches. CDR1 KGHSH and CDR2 LQKENI come from the germline V gene. The CDR3 extends over 16 amino acids. CDR3 bases: TGTGCCAGCTCACCTTTGGACAGGGGGCTACCCTACGAGCAGTACTTC. Its protein is CASSPLDRGLPYEQYF.

The V and J genes are TRBV5-1 and TRBJ2-7, with TRBD1 matching over 7 bases. Trimming cost V 7 bases and J 1 base; bases outside gene matches: 5. CDR3 length: 13 residues. CDR1 and CDR2 (germline): SGHRS, YFSETQ. In DNA, the CDR3 is TGCGCCAGCGCTTGGGACAGTTCCTACGAGCAGTACTTC. Amino acids: CASAWDSSYEQYF.

This rearrangement joins TRBV7-8 to TRBJ2-1; 11 bases agree with TRBD2. This CDR3 comprises 16 residues. CDR1 and CDR2 from the germline V gene are SGHVS and FQNEAQ. V was pared by 2 bases and J by 5 bases, with 5 bases of the junction left unmatched. As DNA, the CDR3 is TGTGCCAGCAGCTTATCGAGACTAGCGGGGAACAATGAGCAGTTCTTC. This gives the protein CASSLSRLAGNNEQFF.

The chain is built from TRBV6-2 or TRBV6-3 and TRBJ1-5; D is possibly TRBD1 (6 bases). This CDR3 spans 14 amino acids. Trimming cost V 2 bases and J 6 bases, with 11 bases left between them. CDR1 and CDR2 (germline): MNHEY, SVGEGT. CDR3 protein: CASSYLGGTQPQHF. CDR3 DNA: TGTGCCAGCAGTTACCTTGGGGGCACTCAGCCCCAGCATTTT.

This rearrangement joins TRBV6-5 to TRBJ1-1, with a possible D match to TRBD1 (6 bases). V lost 0 bases to trimming and J lost 4 bases, with 6 bases between them. This CDR3 has 13 amino acids. Looked up from germline, CDR1 is MNHEY and CDR2 is SVGAGI. The CDR3 DNA is TGTGCCAGCAGTTACTCAGGGGGCACTGAAGCTTTCTTT. Amino acids: CASSYSGGTEAFF.

The chain is built from TRBV21-1 and TRBJ2-2; TRBD2 is the table's D call, not checked against the DNA. TRBV21-1 is annotated as a pseudogene. The CDR3 sequence is 12 residues long. CDR3 nucleotide sequence: TGTGCCAGCGGACTCTACACCGGGGAGCTGTTTTTT. Its protein product is CASGLYTGELFF.

This clone was counted once. The chain uses TRBV2 and TRBJ2-3; D perhaps matches TRBD2 (6 bases). CDR1 SNHLY and CDR2 FYNNEI come from the germline V gene. The CDR3 consists of 17 residues. The V gene lost 2 bases and the J gene lost 0 bases, with 15 bases spanning the gap. In DNA, the CDR3 is TGTGCCAGCAGTGAACTCCGACTAGATATTAGCACAGATACGCAGTATTTT. Its protein is CASSELRLDISTDTQYF.

The chain is built from TRBV6-2 or TRBV6-3 and TRBJ2-1; TRBD2 matches 9 bases. The J segment lost 3 bases and the V segment lost 2 bases, leaving 2 bases of the junction unmatched. Looked up from germline, CDR1 is MNHEY and CDR2 is SVGEGT. CDR3 length: 15 residues. DNA of the CDR3: TGTGCCAGCAGTTACGTGCGGGGGGGCTACAATGAGCAGTTCTTC. Protein: CASSYVRGGYNEQFF.

V and J are TRBV7-9 and TRBJ2-7; TRBD2 matches 15 bases. This CDR3 is 16 amino acids long. Germline assignment: CDR1 SEHNR and CDR2 FQNEAQ (reference sequence). With V trimmed by 1 base and J by 6 bases, 4 bases remained unmatched. CDR3 region: CASSLGTSGRVGEQYF. The CDR3 nucleotides are TGTGCCAGCAGCTTAGGGACTAGCGGGAGGGTCGGCGAGCAGTACTTC.

This clone was counted between two and nine times. The J gene is TRBJ1-5, the V gene TRBV6-5; unclear D gene. Trimming took off 0 bases at V and 5 bases at J, with 5 bases between the two ends. The CDR3 spans 13 residues. Germline CDR1 is MNHEY and CDR2 is SVGAGI. The CDR3, as DNA: TGTGCCAGCAGTTACTCGAGGGATCAGCCCCAGCATTTT. It codes for CASSYSRDQPQHF.

The chain carries TRBV5-1 and TRBJ2-1, with 7 bases identical to TRBD1. The CDR3 length is 14 residues. The V gene's germline CDR1 is SGHRS and CDR2 YFSETQ. V shed 3 bases and J 6 bases; nucleotides not matched to a gene: 6. In nucleotides, the CDR3 is TGCGCCAGCAGCTGGACAGGCCGCCCCAATGAGCAGTTCTTC. It yields the protein CASSWTGRPNEQFF.

The chain links TRBV3-1 (or the pseudogene TRBV3-2) to TRBJ1-2, with D possibly matching TRBD1 (5 bases). This CDR3 region has 13 residues. Germline CDR1 reads LGHDT; CDR2 reads YNNKEL (reference sequence). Trimming shortened V by 1 base and J by 5 bases, and 8 bases separated the two germline ends. This chain's CDR3 is CASSQGRAYGYTF. The CDR3 DNA sequence: TGTGCCAGCAGCCAAGGCAGGGCATATGGCTACACCTTC.

J is TRBJ2-4 and V is TRBV7-2; 9 bases agree with TRBD1. V was pared by 1 base and J by 5 bases, with 9 bases of the junction left unmatched. This CDR3 region has 17 residues. CDR1 SGHTA and CDR2 FQGNSA come from the germline V gene. The CDR3 DNA reads as TGTGCCAGCAGCTTAGATCTCGGGACAGGGTGGCAAAACATTCAGTACTTC. The encoded protein is CASSLDLGTGWQNIQYF. The full variable domain, in which reference TRBV7-2 and TRBJ2-4 provide the parts outside the CDR3, is GAGVSQSPSNKVTEKGKDVELRCDPISGHTALYWYRQSLGQGLEFLIYFQGNSAPDKSGLPSDRFSAERTGGSVSTLTIQRTQQEDSAVYLCASSLDLGTGWQNIQYFGAGTRLSVL.

This clone was recorded only once. The rearrangement links TRBV9 to TRBJ2-1; D ambiguous. CDR1 is SGDLS, CDR2 YYNGEE, per germline. Trimming removed 0 bases at V and 5 bases at J, with 12 bases between. The CDR3 is made up of 15 amino acids. The CDR3 region is CASSVGWRQHNEQFF. CDR3 coding DNA: TGTGCCAGCAGCGTAGGGTGGCGGCAGCACAATGAGCAGTTCTTC.

The rearrangement links TRBV7-2 to TRBJ2-3; 7 bases are shared with TRBD2. The CDR3 consists of 16 residues. Germline V gives CDR1 SGHTA, CDR2 FQGNSA. After removal of 6 bases from V and 4 bases from J, the junction contained 13 bases not matched to a gene. The CDR3 region has the DNA TGTGCCAGCAGGGCACCTGGGGGTAGCGGGTCAGATACGCAGTATTTT. Protein: CASRAPGGSGSDTQYF.

This sequence joins TRBV6-5 and TRBJ2-7; TRBD1 aligns across 8 bases. CDR1 and CDR2 (germline): MNHEY, SVGAGI. The V gene end was trimmed by 7 bases and the J gene end by 0 bases; junction bases not matched to a gene: 5. The CDR3 loop spans 14 amino acids. CDR3 in amino acids: CASKRTGISYEQYF. As DNA, the CDR3 is TGTGCCAGCAAGAGGACAGGGATCTCCTACGAGCAGTACTTC.

The chain joins TRBV7-9 to TRBJ1-1, with 10 bases matching TRBD1. V gave up 4 bases and J gave up 2 bases; unmatched junction bases: 7. The CDR3 runs to 16 residues. Germline-derived CDR1 and CDR2 are SEHNR and FQNEAQ (reference sequence). The CDR3 region has the DNA TGTGCCAGCAGCTCCAGGGACAGGGGTGTTAACACTGAAGCTTTCTTT. Amino acids: CASSSRDRGVNTEAFF.

The V and J genes are TRBV29-1 and TRBJ1-2; no clear D. V was clipped by 4 bases and J by 5 bases, with 8 bases between them. Germline CDR1 is SQVTM and CDR2 is ANQGSEA. The CDR3 runs to 11 residues. The chain's CDR3 is CSVGRGYGYTF. The CDR3 DNA reads as TGCAGCGTTGGTCGAGGGTATGGCTACACCTTC.

The CDR3 bases are TGTGCCAGCAGTTCCCTGGGCGGGGGGAACAATGAGCAGTTCTTC. Its protein is CASSSLGGGNNEQFF. The rearrangement links TRBV27 to TRBJ2-1, with 8 bases fitting TRBD2. The CDR3 spans 15 residues. V lost 4 bases to trimming and J lost 5 bases; unmatched junction nucleotides: 7. Germline CDR1 MNHEY, CDR2 SMNVEV (reference sequence).

V usage is TRBV19 and J usage is TRBJ2-7; 7 bases map to TRBD1. The CDR3 covers 14 residues. Trimming took 3 bases from V and 2 from J; bases not matched to a gene: 4. CDR1 and CDR2 from the germline V gene are LNHDA and SQIVND (reference sequence). DNA for the CDR3: TGTGCCAGTAGTATCGCAGGGGGAGCCTACGAGCAGTACTTC. It translates to CASSIAGGAYEQYF.

The V and J genes are TRBV29-1 and TRBJ2-7; TRBD2 matches at 9 bases. The ends lost 0 bases at V and 2 bases at J; junction bases unmatched: 11. The CDR3 consists of 17 residues. The V gene's germline CDR1 is SQVTM and CDR2 ANQGSEA. In DNA form, the CDR3 reads TGCAGCGTTGAAGAAGATACCAGCGGGGGGACGACCTACGAGCAGTACTTC. Translated: CSVEEDTSGGTTYEQYF.

This clone is a singleton in its sample. The chain carries TRBV10-3 and TRBJ1-1; 9 bases fit TRBD1. J gave up 0 bases and V 6 bases, and 5 bases lay outside the gene matches. Germline V CDR1 and CDR2: ENHRY, SYGVKD. This CDR3 contains 15 residues. CDR3 DNA: TGTGCCATCAGGGAGACAGGGGGTTTGAACACTGAAGCTTTCTTT. The encoded protein is CAIRETGGLNTEAFF.

A single count supports this clone. The V call is TRBV5-4, the J call TRBJ2-5; 7 bases fit TRBD2. The J segment lost 4 bases and the V segment lost 6 bases, leaving 3 bases of the junction unmatched. Germline V gene sequence: CDR1 SGHNT, CDR2 YYREEE (reference sequence). The CDR3 runs 12 residues. The CDR3 is CASKGLLETQYF. The CDR3 nucleotides read TGTGCCAGCAAGGGACTACTAGAGACCCAGTACTTC.

V gene TRBV28 combines with J gene TRBJ1-2; 11 bases align to TRBD1. Germline CDR1 and CDR2: MDHEN and SYDVKM. With V trimmed by 1 base and J by 6 bases, 10 bases remained unmatched. The CDR3 is 17 residues long. The DNA for the CDR3 is TGTGCCAGCAGTTTATCCGGATACGGGACAGGGGGTGATGGCTACACCTTC. This codes for CASSLSGYGTGGDGYTF.

CDR3 DNA: TGTGCCAGCAGAACCCCCGGGACTAGCGGGGGCCCGGGTAGCACAGATACGCAGTATTTT. It codes for CASRTPGTSGGPGSTDTQYF. J is TRBJ2-3 and V is TRBV7-8; 14 bases map to TRBD2. Looked up from germline, CDR1 is SGHVS and CDR2 is FQNEAQ. CDR3 length: 20 residues. V dropped 6 bases and J dropped 0; count of bases not matched to a gene: 14.

The rearrangement links TRBV5-1 to TRBJ1-1, with D perhaps matching TRBD1 (5 bases). The V end was cut by 4 bases, the J end by 4 bases, with 29 bases between. The germline V gene has CDR1 SGHRS and CDR2 YFSETQ. CDR3 length equals 19 residues. The CDR3 here is CASSALRGGIDSFGTEAFF. For the CDR3, the DNA is TGCGCCAGCAGCGCCCTTAGGGGAGGGATCGATAGTTTCGGCACTGAAGCTTTCTTT. Complete variable domain (other parts from reference TRBV5-1 and TRBJ1-1): KAGVTQTPRYLIKTRGQQVTLSCSPISGHRSVSWYQQTPGQGLQFLFEYFSETQRNKGNFPGRFSGRQFSNSRSEMNVSTLELGDSALYLCASSALRGGIDSFGTEAFFGQGTRLTVV.

This sequence joins TRBV28 and TRBJ2-5; 8 bases fit TRBD2. V was pared by 4 bases and J by 2 bases, with 18 bases of the junction left unmatched. The CDR3 totals 19 residues. Per the germline V gene, CDR1 is MDHEN and CDR2 is SYDVKM. In nucleotides, the CDR3 is TGTGCCAGCAGTTGGAACCCGGGCGGTAGCGGGGAATTACAAGAGACCCAGTACTTC. It is translated as CASSWNPGGSGELQETQYF.

The CDR3 bases are TGTGCCAGCAGCGTATGGCAGGGTCAGTACAATGAGCAGTTCTTC. Protein sequence: CASSVWQGQYNEQFF. This chain joins TRBV9 and TRBJ2-1, with a tentative D call TRBD1 (5 bases). The CDR3 is made up of 15 amino acids. From germline, CDR1 is SGDLS and CDR2 YYNGEE. V was trimmed by 1 base and J by 4 bases, leaving 12 bases between them.

The chain links TRBV19 to TRBJ1-1; a possible D gene is TRBD1 (5 bases). This CDR3 is 13 amino acids long. CDR1 LNHDA and CDR2 SQIVND come from the germline V gene (reference sequence). Between the trimmed V and J ends, which lost 7 bases and 3 bases, there was a span of 12 bases. The CDR3 nucleotides read TGTGCCAGTAAGGGGCTGTGGGACACTGAAGCTTTCTTT. Translating gives CASKGLWDTEAFF.

The gene calls are TRBV21-1 and TRBJ2-1; TRBD1, the table's D call, lacks a check against the DNA. TRBV21-1 counts as a pseudogene. The CDR3 has 17 residues. The DNA for the CDR3 is TGTGCCAGCAGCAAACATCCCCGGGACAGGGGGAACAGTGAGCAGTTCTTC. This sequence encodes CASSKHPRDRGNSEQFF.

CDR3 sequence (DNA): TGTGCCAGCAGTTGGCCCGACAGGGGGCTCAAAAATCAGCCCCAGCATTTT. Protein product: CASSWPDRGLKNQPQHF. The genes are TRBV6-2 or TRBV6-3 and TRBJ1-5; the match to TRBD1 covers 10 bases. CDR3 length: 17 residues. After removal of 4 bases from V and 4 bases from J, the junction contained 10 bases not matched to a gene. Germline V gene sequence: CDR1 MNHEY, CDR2 SVGEGT.

The chain carries TRBV7-2 and TRBJ2-3, with 8 positions matching TRBD1. J was trimmed by 4 bases and V by 0 bases; bases with no gene match: 6. CDR3 size: 16 residues. Looked up from germline, CDR1 is SGHTA and CDR2 is FQGNSA. As DNA, the CDR3 is TGTGCCAGCAGCTTAGCGCGGGGACAGGTTCCAGATACGCAGTATTTT. Translated, it gives CASSLARGQVPDTQYF.